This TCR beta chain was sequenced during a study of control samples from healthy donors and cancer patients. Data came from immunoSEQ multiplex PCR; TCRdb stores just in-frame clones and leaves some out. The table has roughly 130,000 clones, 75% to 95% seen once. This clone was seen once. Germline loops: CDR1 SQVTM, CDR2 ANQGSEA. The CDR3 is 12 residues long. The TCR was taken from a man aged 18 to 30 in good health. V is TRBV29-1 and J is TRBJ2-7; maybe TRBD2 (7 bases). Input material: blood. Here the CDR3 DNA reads TGCAGTGGGGGGGCAGGGAACCACGAGCAGTACTTC. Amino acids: CSGGAGNHEQYF.